This TCR beta chain was identified during a study of blood T cells in healthy people across ages. Notes on the study in general: Naive CD4+ cell counts and diversity both ran higher in long-lived than in aged donors.

This CDR3 spans 15 amino acids. V was clipped by 9 bases and J by 0 bases; unmatched bases: 3. CDR1 and CDR2 (germline): MNHNS, SASEGT. Russia was home to the donors, healthy Caucasian individuals aged about 6 to 90. The second PCR ran roughly 7 to 11 cycles with a sample-barcoded 5' primer and J-beta primers. Each cDNA molecule, via a template-switch adaptor with 12 random nucleotides, was tagged. TCRdb re-derived calls from the 5' RACE reads in MiXCR, one entry per CDR3 protein. The profile covers about 930,000 distinct CDR3 sequences, with roughly 29% appearing a single time and about 9.4% taken by the ten largest. This clonotype was detected ten times or more. No antigen is known for it. This same sample was also part of a study on T cells of mothers and their children.

The source is a woman aged 40 to 49 in good health. What was sequenced was blood. This chain connects TRBV6-1 to TRBJ2-6; TRBD2 aligns across 9 bases. The CDR3 bases are TGTGCCAGTAGCGGGGGAACCTCTGGGGCCAACGTCCTGACTTTC. Amino acids: CASSGGTSGANVLTF.